These 27 T cell receptor beta chains share one sample of origin, sequenced in a study of identical twins. TCRdb independently ran MiXCR on the 5' RACE reads; one entry per CDR3 protein. The sample carries 270,000 or so distinct CDR3 sequences, approximately 8.3% recorded once. A further study also used this sample, focusing on yellow fever vaccine responses in identical twins.

The material sequenced was CD8+ T cells sorted from blood. The receptors come from a woman aged 18-29 years in good health.

The table lists this clonotype with many counts. The J gene is TRBJ2-3, the V gene TRBV10-3, with 12 bases aligning to TRBD2. CDR3 length: 15 residues. Germline values: CDR1 ENHRY, CDR2 SYGVKD. V was pared by 4 bases and J by 3 bases, with 2 bases of the junction left unmatched. In nucleotides, the CDR3 is TGTGCCATCAGTGGGGGGACTAGCGGGACAGATACGCAGTATTTT. Translation: CAISGGTSGTDTQYF.

The sample holds a few counts of this clonotype. The chain employs TRBV27 and TRBJ2-7; D possibly uses TRBD1 or TRBD2 (5 bases each). Germline lookup yields CDR1 MNHEY and CDR2 SMNVEV (reference sequence). The CDR3 has 12 residues. V was shortened by 6 bases and J by 4 bases, with 10 bases between the two germline ends. The CDR3: CASRGVRYEQYF. The CDR3 DNA sequence: TGTGCCAGCAGGGGGGTAAGGTACGAGCAGTACTTC.

The CDR3 sequence is CASSLGLAGGSFSYEQYF. CDR3 DNA: TGCGCCAGCAGCCTGGGACTAGCGGGGGGGTCATTCTCCTACGAGCAGTACTTC. The rearrangement uses TRBV5-1 and TRBJ2-7, with TRBD2 matching over 16 bases. The germline V gene encodes CDR1 SGHRS and CDR2 YFSETQ. V was clipped by 4 bases and J by 0 bases; unmatched bases: 7. The length of the CDR3 is 18 residues.

V is TRBV4-2 and J is TRBJ2-3; D remains ambiguous. Germline values: CDR1 LGHNA, CDR2 YNFKEQ. V lost 0 bases and J lost 4, with 8 bases in between. CDR3 length equals 14 residues. For the CDR3, the DNA is TGTGCCAGCAGCCAAGATCTGCTGGCAGATACGCAGTATTTT. This sequence encodes CASSQDLLADTQYF.

This chain joins TRBV27 and TRBJ2-7; TRBD2 is a possible D gene (6 bases). The CDR3 is 14 amino acids. Trimming removed 3 bases from V and 3 bases from J, with 12 bases in between. Per germline, CDR1 MNHEY and CDR2 SMNVEV (reference sequence). The CDR3: CASSLVAEDYEQYF. In DNA form, the CDR3 reads TGTGCCAGCAGTTTGGTAGCGGAGGACTACGAGCAGTACTTC.

A word on this clonotype: Germline and junction disagree at one end, which may indicate a read error. The genes are TRBV10-3 and TRBJ2-5; D may be TRBD2 (5 bases). CDR1 is ENHRY and CDR2 is SYGVKD in the germline V gene. The CDR3 length is 14 residues. Here the CDR3 reads CAISESEREETQCF. The CDR3 nucleotides are TGTGCCATCAGTGAGTCGGAGAGGGAAGAGACCCAGTGCTTC.

This clonotype was counted many times. The V call is TRBV4-3, the J call TRBJ2-3, with 8 bases matching TRBD2. Trimming removed 0 bases from V and 6 bases from J; junction bases left unmatched: 11. The CDR3 covers 17 residues. CDR1 LGHNA and CDR2 YSLEER come from the germline V gene. In DNA form, the CDR3 reads TGCGCCAGCAGCCAAGATTTCCTCGCGGGAGGAGGCGATACGCAGTATTTT. It specifies CASSQDFLAGGGDTQYF.

V usage is TRBV2 and J usage is TRBJ2-7, with TRBD1 matching 12 bases. The CDR3 is 15 residues long. Germline CDR1 SNHLY, CDR2 FYNNEI. Trimming cost V 8 bases and J 6 bases; bases outside gene matches: 11. The CDR3 nucleotides read TGTGCCAGCCCCGGGGAGGGGACAGGGGGCCCCGAGCAGTACTTC. Protein sequence: CASPGEGTGGPEQYF.

This clonotype was found a few times. The chain carries TRBV11-3 and TRBJ2-7, with a possible D match to TRBD2 (5 bases). Per germline, CDR1 SGHNT and CDR2 YENEEA. This CDR3 is built from 14 residues. Trimming pared 5 bases from V and 3 bases from J, leaving 14 bases between. DNA of the CDR3: TGTGCCAGCAGCCCCACCGGGGTCGGCTACGAGCAGTACTTC. It codes for CASSPTGVGYEQYF.

V is TRBV20-1 and J is TRBJ2-7, with 9 bases fitting TRBD2. This CDR3 is 17 amino acids long. After removal of 5 bases from V and 2 bases from J, the junction contained 16 bases not matched to a gene. CDR1 and CDR2 from the germline V gene are DFQATT and SNEGSKA (reference sequence). The DNA for the CDR3 is TGCAGTGCTTTTTCTCTGACTATAGCGGGGGACACCTACGAGCAGTACTTC. Encoded protein: CSAFSLTIAGDTYEQYF.

This clonotype showed up just a few times. This chain uses TRBV7-8 with TRBJ2-1, with 9 nucleotides matching TRBD2. CDR3 length: 15 amino acids. Germline loops: CDR1 SGHVS, CDR2 FQNEAQ. With V trimmed by 5 bases and J by 7 bases, 9 bases remained unmatched. The CDR3 nucleotides read TGTGCCAGCAGCCCCCTAGCGGGGAAGAATAATGAGCAGTTCTTC. Amino acid sequence: CASSPLAGKNNEQFF.

The CDR3 coding sequence is TGCGCCAGCAGCTTTTCCGGGACAGGTGAAGATACGCAGTATTTT. Its translation: CASSFSGTGEDTQYF. The gene calls are TRBV5-1 and TRBJ2-3, with TRBD1 matching over 8 bases. Trimming removed 2 bases from V and 5 bases from J; junction bases left unmatched: 7. The V gene's germline CDR1 is SGHRS and CDR2 YFSETQ. There are 15 residues in the CDR3.

The chain is built from TRBV7-9 and TRBJ1-5; TRBD1 agrees at 8 bases. V lost 4 bases to trimming and J lost 2 bases; unmatched junction nucleotides: 7. Germline values: CDR1 SEHNR, CDR2 FQNEAQ (reference sequence). The CDR3 is made up of 16 amino acids. The CDR3 is CASSSPDREGNQPQHF. The CDR3 bases are TGTGCCAGCAGCTCTCCGGACAGGGAGGGCAATCAGCCCCAGCATTTT.

This clonotype was seen many times. The genes are TRBV6-1 and TRBJ1-6; no clear D gene. CDR3 size: 13 residues. CDR1 is MNHNS and CDR2 is SASEGT in the germline V gene. Trimming cost V 8 bases and J 5 bases, with 10 bases left between them. CDR3 DNA sequence: TGTGCCAGCGGACGGGCAGATAATTCACCCCTCCACTTT. Amino acids: CASGRADNSPLHF.

This clonotype was counted at least ten times. This rearrangement joins TRBV6-1 to TRBJ1-4; D is ambiguous. The CDR3 is 16 amino acids. Per the germline V gene, CDR1 is MNHNS and CDR2 is SASEGT. With 4 bases removed from V and 3 bases from J, the gap between germline ends came to 15 bases. The CDR3 nucleotides read TGTGCCAGCAGTGCCCTCGCCCCTGGGGCTAATGAAAAACTGTTTTTT. The encoded protein is CASSALAPGANEKLFF.

The table lists this clonotype with a few counts. The CDR3 loop is CASSLDFGQGSNQPQHF. CDR3 DNA sequence: TGTGCCAGCAGTTTAGATTTCGGGCAGGGAAGCAATCAGCCCCAGCATTTT. V and J are TRBV28 and TRBJ1-5, with TRBD1 as a possible D gene (5 bases). Germline CDR1 is MDHEN and CDR2 is SYDVKM. Trimming cost V 2 bases and J 1 base, with 15 bases left between them. The CDR3 sequence is 17 residues long.

V gene TRBV10-3 combines with J gene TRBJ1-1; D is unresolved. CDR3 size: 13 residues. Trimming left V 10 bases short and J 1 base short, with 13 bases between. The germline V gene has CDR1 ENHRY and CDR2 SYGVKD. This CDR3 reads CATWTTSNTEAFF. CDR3 DNA sequence: TGTGCCACCTGGACCACTTCGAACACTGAAGCTTTCTTT.

The chain couples TRBV27 to TRBJ2-7, with 9 nucleotides matching TRBD1. Looked up from germline, CDR1 is MNHEY and CDR2 is SMNVEV (reference sequence). The CDR3 extends over 14 amino acids. The trim removed 3 bases at V and 4 bases at J, leaving 4 bases unmatched. The CDR3 region has the DNA TGTGCCAGCAGTTTCGGGACAGGGTTGTACGAGCAGTACTTC. This codes for CASSFGTGLYEQYF.

This clonotype is classed as medium-sized (0.01 to 0.1%). The chain carries TRBV20-1 and TRBJ2-1, with 12 nucleotides matching TRBD2. Per the germline V gene, CDR1 is DFQATT and CDR2 is SNEGSKA (reference sequence). The junction had 4 bases not matched to a gene; V was cut back by 6 bases and J by 4 bases. CDR3 length equals 14 residues. CDR3 in DNA: TGCAGTGCGTCCGGGACTAGCGGGTACAATGAGCAGTTCTTC. This encodes CSASGTSGYNEQFF.

The chain links TRBV6-4 to TRBJ2-1; D not resolved. Looked up from germline, CDR1 is MRHNA and CDR2 is SNTAGT. CDR3 length: 15 residues. V was trimmed by 6 bases and J by 0 bases, leaving 12 bases between them. This chain's CDR3 is CASSPDKSSYNEQFF. As DNA, the CDR3 is TGTGCCAGCAGCCCCGACAAGAGCTCCTACAATGAGCAGTTCTTC.

This clonotype came up a few times. The V call is TRBV27, the J call TRBJ2-7; D uncertain. The CDR3 has 12 amino acids. Trimming took off 3 bases at V and 6 bases at J, with 9 bases between the two ends. Germline CDR1 is MNHEY and CDR2 is SMNVEV (reference sequence). The CDR3 here is CASSFAKGEQYF. The DNA for the CDR3 is TGTGCCAGCAGTTTTGCTAAGGGCGAGCAGTACTTC.

This clonotype occurred a few times. This chain uses TRBV7-2 with TRBJ2-5, with a tentative D call TRBD2 (7 bases). The CDR3 has 15 residues. Trimming removed 3 bases at V and 5 bases at J, with 16 bases between. Germline V gene sequence: CDR1 SGHTA, CDR2 FQGNSA. The CDR3 region has the DNA TGTGCCAGCAGCTTGGGCGGGGGCGCGGGGGAGACCCAGTACTTC. Its translation is CASSLGGGAGETQYF.

This clonotype was recorded many times. This rearrangement joins TRBV27 to TRBJ2-7; D could derive from TRBD1 or TRBD2 (5 bases each). The length of the CDR3 is 14 residues. CDR1 and CDR2 (germline): MNHEY, SMNVEV (reference sequence). Trimming cost V 6 bases and J 4 bases, with 16 bases left between them. The chain's CDR3 is CASSVRAGSYEQYF. CDR3 sequence (DNA): TGTGCCAGCAGCGTAAGGGCAGGGAGTTACGAGCAGTACTTC.

The genes are TRBV27 and TRBJ2-5, with D maybe TRBD2 (5 bases). The CDR3 extends over 12 amino acids. The V and J ends lost 11 bases and 0 bases respectively, with 10 bases between them. CDR1 MNHEY and CDR2 SMNVEV come from the germline V gene (reference sequence). The CDR3 DNA sequence: TGTGCCTCGGGGAAGTACCAAGAGACCCAGTACTTC. Protein product: CASGKYQETQYF.

With respect to this clonotype: This may be a read error: a much more frequent sequence differs by one nucleotide. V gene TRBV9 combines with J gene TRBJ2-2; TRBD1 agrees at 7 bases. This CDR3 is built from 16 residues. Germline V CDR1 and CDR2: SGDLS, YYNGEE. In nucleotides, the CDR3 is TGTGCCGGCAGCCAACCGAGGGGACAGCACACCGGGGAGCTGTTTTTT. Translation gives CAGSQPRGQHTGELFF.

This clonotype was seen a few times. This chain links TRBV4-1 with TRBJ2-1; 10 bases agree with TRBD2. The ends lost 0 bases at V and 3 bases at J; junction bases unmatched: 8. Looked up from germline, CDR1 is MGHRA and CDR2 is YSYEKL. The CDR3 runs 18 residues. CDR3 region: CASSQEVGRLAGYNEQFF. As DNA, the CDR3 is TGCGCCAGCAGCCAAGAAGTCGGTCGACTAGCGGGCTACAATGAGCAGTTCTTC.

This clonotype was detected ten times or more. This chain links TRBV9 with TRBJ2-3, with 8 positions matching TRBD2. The germline gives CDR1 SGDLS, CDR2 YYNGEE. Trimming at V came to 3 bases and at J to 3 bases, leaving 9 bases not matched to a gene. The CDR3 runs to 16 residues. CDR3 sequence reads: CASSGQAGVRTDTQYF. In DNA form, the CDR3 reads TGTGCCAGCAGCGGCCAAGCGGGAGTGCGAACAGATACGCAGTATTTT.